Only a few counts were recorded for the clone carrying this TCR beta chain. Its antigen is not identified. This sample was included in a study of T-cell memory formation after mild COVID-19. Study-wide results and caveats: CD8+ contracting clones occupied EMRA, while CD4+ ones occupied mainly CM and EM. The finding that pre-infection memory included some responding clones suggested that cross-reactive memory joined.

The CDR3 has 15 amino acids. CDR1 and CDR2 (germline): SNHLY, FYNNEI. V lost 4 bases to trimming and J lost 3 bases, with 13 bases between them. TCRdb passed the 5' RACE reads through MiXCR, listing each CDR3 protein once. The repertoire consists of hundreds of thousands of distinct CDR3 sequences, with around 8% occurring once and the leading ten covering 20% to 25%. This chain joins TRBV2 and TRBJ1-5; the D is unclear. Sequenced input: PBMCs or a T cell subset sorted from them (not recorded which). The origin of this receptor is a man between 18 and 35 years old who had mild COVID-19 (a few samples of this study predate the infection). Cell type and time point are not known. The CDR3 nucleotides read TGTGCCAGCAGTGTAGGCCAGGTTTACAATCAGCCCCAGCATTTT. Translating it yields CASSVGQVYNQPQHF.